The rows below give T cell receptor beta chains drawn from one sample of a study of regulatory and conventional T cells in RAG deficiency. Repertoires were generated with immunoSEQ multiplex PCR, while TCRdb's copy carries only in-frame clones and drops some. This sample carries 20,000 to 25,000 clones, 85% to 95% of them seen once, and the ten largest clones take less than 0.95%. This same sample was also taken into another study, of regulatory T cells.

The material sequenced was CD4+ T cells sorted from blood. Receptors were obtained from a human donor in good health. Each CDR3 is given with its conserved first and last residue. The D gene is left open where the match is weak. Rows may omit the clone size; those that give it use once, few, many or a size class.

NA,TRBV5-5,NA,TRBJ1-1,TGTGCCAGCAGCTCGCGAAGGGGTGTGGGTTCTGAAGCTTTCTTT,CASSSRRGVGSEAFF
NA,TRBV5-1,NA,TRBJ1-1,TGCGCCAGCAGCTTAATCGGGCAGGGTGTTGGGGGCACTGAAGCTTTCTTT,CASSLIGQGVGGTEAFF
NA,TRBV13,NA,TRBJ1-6,TGTGCCAGCAGCTTACAGGGTTGGAATTCACCCCTCCACTTT,CASSLQGWNSPLHF
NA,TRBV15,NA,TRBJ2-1,TGTGCCACCAGCTCACAGGGCAATGAGCAGTTCTTC,CATSSQGNEQFF
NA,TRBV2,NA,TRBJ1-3,TGTGCCAGCAGTGAAGGACAGCCGAGGAACTCTGGAAACACCATATATTTT,CASSEGQPRNSGNTIYF
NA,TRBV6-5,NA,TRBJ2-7,TGTGCCAGTAAAGAAGCGGGACATTCGTACGAGCAGTACTTC,CASKEAGHSYEQYF
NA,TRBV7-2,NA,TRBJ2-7,TGTGCCAGCAGCTTAGCTCCATACGAGCAGTACTTC,CASSLAPYEQYF
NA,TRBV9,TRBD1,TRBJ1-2,TGTGCCAGCACGGCAGGGGGCCGTGGCTACACCTTC,CASTAGGRGYTF
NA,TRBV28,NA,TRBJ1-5,TGTGCCAGCAGGGTAACAGGGCGGCCCCAGCATTTT,CASRVTGRPQHF
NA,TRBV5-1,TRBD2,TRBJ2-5,TGCGCCAGCAGCTTGGGGACTAGTAGTAAAGAGACCCAGTACTTC,CASSLGTSSKETQYF
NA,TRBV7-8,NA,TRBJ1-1,TGTGCCAGCAGACCCGGGCCTGGCGGCACTGAAGCTTTCTTT,CASRPGPGGTEAFF
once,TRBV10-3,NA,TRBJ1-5,TGTGCCATCAGTGAGGATACATATCAGCCCCAGCATTTT,CAISEDTYQPQHF